This entry lists 15 T cell receptor beta chains sequenced from one sample in a study of blood T cell repertoires in COVID-19. Here immunoSEQ multiplex PCR was the method, and the copy in TCRdb shows in-frame clones only, minus some. The table has approximately 260,000 clones, just under 90% seen once. Sequenced: PBMCs or T cells enriched from blood (not recorded which). The source is a woman aged 55-69 years who had recovered from COVID-19.

This clone was seen only a few times. The gene calls are TRBV27 and TRBJ2-2; 11 nucleotides line up with TRBD2. Trimming took 3 bases from V and 4 from J; bases not matched to a gene: 4. Per germline, CDR1 MNHEY and CDR2 SMNVEV (reference sequence). The CDR3 contains 16 residues. CDR3 sequence: CASSFFGTSGTGELFF. Written as DNA, the CDR3 is TGTGCCAGCAGTTTTTTCGGGACTAGCGGCACCGGGGAGCTGTTTTTT.

This sequence joins TRBV7-2 and TRBJ1-1; no firm D call. In germline, CDR1 is SGHTA, CDR2 FQGNSA. The CDR3 contains 14 residues. Trimming removed 5 bases from V and 8 bases from J, with 18 bases in between. Written as DNA, the CDR3 is TGTGCCAGCAGCGGGTGGGTTCTAGGTTCCGAAGCTTTCTTT. This encodes CASSGWVLGSEAFF.

V usage is TRBV18 and J usage is TRBJ1-5, with D unresolved. Germline CDR1 is KGHSH and CDR2 is LQKENI. The CDR3 is 13 residues long. Trimming left V 5 bases short and J 7 bases short, with 12 bases between. CDR3 nucleotide sequence: TGTGCCAGCTCAACCAGTATGGGCCAGCCCCAGCATTTT. As protein: CASSTSMGQPQHF.

J is TRBJ1-2 and V is TRBV27, with TRBD1 matching 8 bases. CDR1 and CDR2 from the germline V gene are MNHEY and SMNVEV (reference sequence). This CDR3 contains 14 residues. Trimming took 10 bases from V and 4 from J; bases not matched to a gene: 11. DNA of the CDR3: TGTGCCACCTCGTCCACAGGGGGAGTCTATGGCTACACCTTC. Its translation: CATSSTGGVYGYTF.

Comment on this clone: The same CDR3 is also encoded by other DNA sequences in this sample. The chain combines TRBV5-1 with TRBJ2-2; 7 bases map to TRBD2. This CDR3 has 14 residues. V trimming: 4 bases; J trimming: 0 bases; junction bases outside the gene matches: 0. The germline CDR1 and CDR2 sequences are SGHRS and YFSETQ. This CDR3 is CASSGGANTGELFF. Written as DNA, the CDR3 is TGCGCCAGCAGCGGGGGGGCGAACACCGGGGAGCTGTTTTTT.

DNA for the CDR3: TGTGCCACCAGCAGAGGAGGATCGGGGGAGACCCAGTACTTC. This sequence encodes CATSRGGSGETQYF. J is TRBJ2-5 and V is TRBV15; D perhaps matches TRBD2 (5 bases). Trimming shortened V by 1 base and J by 5 bases, and 11 bases separated the two germline ends. The CDR3 spans 14 residues. Germline V gives CDR1 LNHNV, CDR2 YYDKDF (reference sequence).

The chain carries TRBV5-5 and TRBJ1-4; possibly TRBD1 for D (5 bases). The CDR3 length is 16 residues. Germline lookup yields CDR1 SGHKS and CDR2 YYEKEE (reference sequence). V was clipped by 4 bases and J by 4 bases, with 17 bases between them. CDR3 residues: CASSPEMGQLNEKLFF. CDR3 DNA: TGTGCCAGCAGCCCAGAGATGGGGCAGCTTAATGAAAAACTGTTTTTT.

The chain carries TRBV10-3 and TRBJ1-3; D is unclear. The V gene's germline CDR1 is ENHRY and CDR2 SYGVKD. Trimming removed 3 bases from V and 7 bases from J, with 4 bases in between. The CDR3 runs 11 residues. CDR3 bases: TGTGCCATCAGTGACCGTAACACCATATATTTT. Translation gives CAISDRNTIYF.

The rearrangement joins TRBV27 to TRBJ2-1; TRBD2 agrees at 12 bases. Losses at the gene ends were 1 base for V and 3 bases for J; bases not matched to a gene: 7. The CDR3 has 18 amino acids. Germline V gives CDR1 MNHEY, CDR2 SMNVEV (reference sequence). The CDR3 is CASSLYRRTSGDYNEQFF. Written as DNA, the CDR3 is TGTGCCAGCAGTTTATACCGCCGGACTAGCGGGGACTACAATGAGCAGTTCTTC.

The V gene is TRBV19, the J gene TRBJ2-2, with 7 bases aligning to TRBD1. Germline CDR1 is LNHDA and CDR2 is SQIVND (reference sequence). The CDR3 consists of 16 residues. Germline trimming cut 9 bases from V and 2 bases from J; bases unmatched to any gene: 12. CDR3 bases: TGTGCCAGCCGAGTTAAGGGACAGATTAACACCGGGGAGCTGTTTTTT. This gives the protein CASRVKGQINTGELFF.

The chain combines TRBV10-1 with TRBJ1-1; D remains ambiguous. V was clipped by 8 bases and J by 0 bases, with 10 bases between them. CDR3 length equals 13 residues. The germline V gene has CDR1 WNHNN and CDR2 SYGVQD (reference sequence). The CDR3 coding sequence is TGCGCCAGCTCGGAGCTCCTGAACACTGAAGCTTTCTTT. It specifies CASSELLNTEAFF.

The chain links TRBV3-1 (or the pseudogene TRBV3-2) to TRBJ1-2; D remains unclear. The CDR3 is made up of 14 amino acids. The germline V gene encodes CDR1 LGHDT and CDR2 YNNKEL (reference sequence). V was clipped by 4 bases and J by 5 bases, with 14 bases between them. In DNA form, the CDR3 reads TGTGCCAGCAGCCTCCTAACGCGGGCGTATGGCTACACCTTC. Amino acid sequence: CASSLLTRAYGYTF.

V and J are TRBV11-2 and TRBJ1-4; 10 bases match TRBD1. Losses at the gene ends were 5 bases for V and 13 bases for J; bases not matched to a gene: 10. From germline, CDR1 is SGHAT and CDR2 FQNNGV. The CDR3 length is 14 residues. CDR3 sequence (DNA): TGTGCCAGCAGCCAGCTCCGGGACAGGGGAAGACTGTTTTTT. Its translation is CASSQLRDRGRLFF.

The chain uses TRBV6-5 and TRBJ2-7; D is possibly TRBD2 (7 bases). Trimming took off 8 bases at V and 1 base at J, with 15 bases between the two ends. In germline, CDR1 is MNHEY, CDR2 SVGAGI. The CDR3 loop spans 14 amino acids. The CDR3 nucleotides are TGTGCCAGCCATTTAAGGGGGGGTTCCTACGAGCAGTACTTC. This encodes CASHLRGGSYEQYF.

The genes are TRBV10-3 and TRBJ1-3; D is perhaps TRBD1 (5 bases). This CDR3 is 15 amino acids long. The V gene lost 0 bases and the J gene lost 3 bases, with 9 bases spanning the gap. Germline CDR1 ENHRY, CDR2 SYGVKD. The CDR3 loop reads CAISESRGFGNTIYF. As DNA, the CDR3 is TGTGCCATCAGTGAGTCGCGGGGCTTTGGAAACACCATATATTTT.